One sample yielded the 29 T cell receptor beta chains listed below, sequenced in a study of cytomegalovirus exposure and HLA in healthy donors. PCR used 60 Vbeta primers and 13 Jbeta primers. Generated by immunoSEQ multiplex PCR, the TCRdb table keeps only in-frame clones and is missing some. The table lists 60,000 to 85,000 clones, over 70% of them singletons. Specimen: PBMCs. These receptors were collected from a man aged 40-49 years in good health and CMV-seronegative.

The rearrangement links TRBV4-2 to TRBJ2-7; D is ambiguous. The V end lost 0 bases, the J end lost 1 base, and 10 bases lay between the germline ends. The CDR3 is 15 amino acids. Germline V gives CDR1 LGHNA, CDR2 YNFKEQ. CDR3 coding DNA: TGTGCCAGCAGCCAAGATGAATACAGATCCTACGAGCAGTACTTC. Translation: CASSQDEYRSYEQYF.

This clone was seen just once. The gene calls are TRBV5-1 and TRBJ2-3; the match to TRBD2 covers 7 bases. After removal of 3 bases from V and 0 bases from J, the junction contained 13 bases not matched to a gene. CDR3 length: 18 amino acids. In germline, CDR1 is SGHRS, CDR2 YFSETQ. CDR3 bases: TGCGCCAGCAGCTCGGGCTACCGGGCTAGCGGTAGCACAGATACGCAGTATTTT. This sequence encodes CASSSGYRASGSTDTQYF.

The rearrangement joins TRBV30 to TRBJ2-3; 8 nucleotides line up with TRBD2. This CDR3 has 13 residues. Germline lookup yields CDR1 GTSNPN and CDR2 SVGIG (reference sequence). Trimming removed 4 bases from V and 7 bases from J; junction bases left unmatched: 7. This CDR3 reads CAWTGSGINTQYF. In nucleotides, the CDR3 is TGTGCCTGGACAGGTAGCGGGATTAATACGCAGTATTTT. Using reference TRBV30 and TRBJ2-3 for the parts outside the CDR3, the full variable domain is SQTIHQWPATLVQPVGSPLSLECTVEGTSNPNLYWYRQAAGRGLQLLFYSVGIGQISSEVPQNLSASRPQDRQFILSSKKLLLSDSGFYLCAWTGSGINTQYFGPGTRLTVL.

This clone appeared a single time. For the CDR3, the DNA is TGTGCCAGTAGTTCGGCGGGGATGGAGACCCAGTACTTC. Translating gives CASSSAGMETQYF. This chain joins TRBV19 and TRBJ2-5, with TRBD2 as a possible D gene (6 bases). Trimming left V 5 bases short and J 5 bases short, with 12 bases between. The CDR3 runs to 13 residues. In germline, CDR1 is LNHDA, CDR2 SQIVND (reference sequence).

This clone was seen a handful of times. The chain is built from TRBV7-8 and TRBJ2-3; D is undetermined. Germline loops: CDR1 SGHVS, CDR2 FQNEAQ. Trimming stripped 5 bases from V and 5 bases from J, with 8 bases between. The CDR3 is made up of 12 amino acids. CDR3 region: CASSATGDTQYF. The DNA for the CDR3 is TGTGCCAGCAGCGCCACTGGAGATACGCAGTATTTT. The full variable domain, completed using reference TRBV7-8 and TRBJ2-3, is GAGVSQSPRYKVAKRGQDVALRCDPISGHVSLFWYQQALGQGPEFLTYFQNEAQLDKSGLPSDRFFAERPEGSVSTLKIQRTQQEDSAVYLCASSATGDTQYFGPGTRLTVL.

The chain is built from TRBV2 and TRBJ2-3, with D possibly TRBD1 on 5 matching bases. The CDR3 consists of 12 residues. V was clipped by 4 bases and J by 3 bases, with 5 bases between them. Germline V CDR1 and CDR2: SNHLY, FYNNEI. In DNA, the CDR3 is TGTGCCAGCAGTGGACAGACAGATACGCAGTATTTT. This encodes CASSGQTDTQYF.

This chain joins TRBV28 and TRBJ2-7; 12 positions match TRBD2. Per germline, CDR1 MDHEN and CDR2 SYDVKM. There are 13 residues in the CDR3. J gave up 5 bases and V 6 bases, and 2 bases lay outside the gene matches. For the CDR3, the DNA is TGTGCCAGCAGACTAGCGGGAGGCCACGAGCAGTACTTC. It encodes CASRLAGGHEQYF.

CDR3 coding DNA: TGTGCCAGCAGCGACCTAGCGGGAGTGTTCCATGAGCAGTTCTTC. Residues: CASSDLAGVFHEQFF. The genes are TRBV2 and TRBJ2-1; 10 nucleotides line up with TRBD2. V was pared by 6 bases and J by 8 bases, with 10 bases of the junction left unmatched. Germline V gives CDR1 SNHLY, CDR2 FYNNEI. The CDR3 extends over 15 amino acids.

This chain connects TRBV19 to TRBJ2-3, with 10 bases fitting TRBD2. This CDR3 contains 15 residues. The germline V gene encodes CDR1 LNHDA and CDR2 SQIVND (reference sequence). Unmatched junction bases numbered 6, after V lost 7 bases and J lost 2 bases. The CDR3 coding sequence is TGTGCCAGTACAAGGACTAGCGGCCCCACAGATACGCAGTATTTT. Translated, it gives CASTRTSGPTDTQYF.

The J gene is TRBJ1-2, the V gene TRBV6-5; no clear D gene. In germline, CDR1 is MNHEY, CDR2 SVGAGI. The CDR3 spans 13 residues. V lost 6 bases, J lost 5 bases, and 13 bases lay in between. The CDR3 here is CASRPTAQYGYTF. For the CDR3, the DNA is TGTGCCAGCAGACCTACAGCACAATATGGCTACACCTTC.

This chain connects TRBV19 to TRBJ2-4; D may be TRBD2 (6 bases). There are 13 residues in the CDR3. Germline CDR1 is LNHDA and CDR2 is SQIVND (reference sequence). V lost 7 bases and J 4 bases, leaving 11 bases between the germline ends. The CDR3 bases are TGTGCCAGTAAGGGACTGCCAAAAAACATTCAGTACTTC. This gives the protein CASKGLPKNIQYF.

The V and J genes are TRBV28 and TRBJ2-7, with D perhaps TRBD2 (6 bases). Between the trimmed V and J ends, which lost 5 bases and 6 bases, there was a span of 17 bases. Germline loops: CDR1 MDHEN, CDR2 SYDVKM. This CDR3 spans 14 amino acids. In DNA form, the CDR3 reads TGTGCCAGCAGTCCGCGGGGCCCCCCAGTCGAGCAGTACTTC. Translating it yields CASSPRGPPVEQYF. The full variable domain, completed using reference TRBV28 and TRBJ2-7, is DVKVTQSSRYLVKRTGEKVFLECVQDMDHENMFWYRQDPGLGLRLIYFSYDVKMKEKGDIPEGYSVSREKKERFSLILESASTNQTSMYLCASSPRGPPVEQYFGPGTRLTVT.

The chain joins TRBV21-1 to TRBJ2-5; no check of the table's D call, TRBD2, against the DNA was made. TRBV21-1 is given as a pseudogene. CDR3 size: 19 residues. In DNA, the CDR3 is TGTGCCAGCAGCCCGACTTCTGCCCTCGGGTCGGTTGTCCCCGAGACCCAGTACTTC. This encodes CASSPTSALGSVVPETQYF.

The chain employs TRBV28 and TRBJ2-1; 12 bases are shared with TRBD1. V trimming: 4 bases; J trimming: 8 bases; junction bases outside the gene matches: 6. CDR3 size: 15 residues. The germline gives CDR1 MDHEN, CDR2 SYDVKM. The CDR3 DNA reads as TGTGCCAGCAGTTCGCGGGACAGGGGGCCCGATGAGCAGTTCTTC. It translates to CASSSRDRGPDEQFF.

This clone appeared a single time. This chain joins TRBV19 and TRBJ1-5; D is unresolved. V lost 8 bases and J lost 0, with 14 bases in between. The CDR3 is 15 amino acids. Germline V gene data show CDR1 as LNHDA and CDR2 as SQIVND (reference sequence). The CDR3 sequence is CASRTYDSSNQPQHF. In nucleotides, the CDR3 is TGTGCCAGTCGCACCTACGACTCTAGCAATCAGCCCCAGCATTTT.

The chain links TRBV4-1 to TRBJ1-2; D is perhaps TRBD1 (6 bases). V was shortened by 1 base and J by 5 bases, with 17 bases between the two germline ends. The germline V gene has CDR1 MGHRA and CDR2 YSYEKL. The CDR3 totals 16 residues. CDR3 sequence: CASSQVPATGWYGYTF. The CDR3 nucleotides read TGCGCCAGCAGCCAAGTCCCCGCGACAGGATGGTATGGCTACACCTTC.

The chain recombines TRBV2 with TRBJ1-4; 8 nucleotides line up with TRBD1. The CDR3 totals 13 residues. In germline, CDR1 is SNHLY, CDR2 FYNNEI. V lost 7 bases to trimming and J lost 6 bases; unmatched junction nucleotides: 4. Written as DNA, the CDR3 is TGTGCCAGCACCCGGACAGGGCATGAAAAACTGTTTTTT. Residues: CASTRTGHEKLFF.

CDR3 amino acids: CASSEPVSGGTDTQYF. CDR3 nucleotides: TGTGCCAGCAGCGAACCCGTTTCCGGCGGGACAGATACGCAGTATTTT. The chain recombines TRBV2 with TRBJ2-3, with D perhaps matching TRBD2 (5 bases). The CDR3 loop spans 16 amino acids. The V end lost 6 bases, the J end lost 3 bases, and 19 bases lay between the germline ends. Per the germline V gene, CDR1 is SNHLY and CDR2 is FYNNEI.

This clone turned up a few times. The chain is built from TRBV6-6 and TRBJ2-7; 9 bases align to TRBD1. This CDR3 is 15 amino acids long. V shed 2 bases and J 5 bases; nucleotides not matched to a gene: 7. Germline lookup yields CDR1 MNHNY and CDR2 SVGAGI (reference sequence). The CDR3: CASSYEGTGRDEQYF. The CDR3 DNA is TGTGCCAGCAGTTACGAGGGGACAGGGCGCGACGAGCAGTACTTC.

The chain employs TRBV18 and TRBJ2-7; TRBD1 matches at 8 bases. The junction had 4 bases not matched to a gene; V was cut back by 3 bases and J by 0 bases. The germline V gene has CDR1 KGHSH and CDR2 LQKENI. This CDR3 has 15 amino acids. CDR3 residues: CASSPSGTGSYEQYF. The DNA for the CDR3 is TGTGCCAGCTCACCCTCCGGGACAGGCTCCTACGAGCAGTACTTC.

This clone has only a few counts. The V and J genes are TRBV12-5 and TRBJ2-3, with 8 nucleotides matching TRBD1. The CDR3 length is 13 residues. Per germline, CDR1 LGHNT and CDR2 FRNRAP. V lost 3 bases, J lost 4 bases, and 0 bases stayed unmatched. The CDR3 nucleotides are TGTGCTAGTGGTTTACAGGGGGCAGATACGCAGTATTTT. Protein sequence: CASGLQGADTQYF.

This rearrangement joins TRBV5-1 to TRBJ2-4; 8 bases are a match to TRBD1. In germline, CDR1 is SGHRS, CDR2 YFSETQ. The CDR3 is 14 amino acids. V was clipped by 4 bases and J by 5 bases; unmatched bases: 5. CDR3 sequence: CASSGGQGENIQYF. Written as DNA, the CDR3 is TGCGCCAGCAGCGGCGGACAGGGAGAAAACATTCAGTACTTC.

This sequence joins TRBV14 and TRBJ2-7; possibly TRBD2 for D (5 bases). The V gene lost 2 bases and the J gene lost 2 bases, with 10 bases spanning the gap. Germline loops: CDR1 SGHDN, CDR2 FVKESK. The CDR3 spans 14 residues. The CDR3 DNA follows: TGTGCCAGCAGCCAATACGGGATCGCCTACGAGCAGTACTTC. It encodes CASSQYGIAYEQYF.

CDR3 region: CASSLRRGPGLQETQYF. The DNA for the CDR3 is TGCGCCAGCAGCTTGAGGAGGGGGCCAGGCCTCCAAGAGACCCAGTACTTC. The J gene is TRBJ2-5, the V gene TRBV5-1; TRBD1 might be the D (7 bases). Between the trimmed V and J ends, which lost 1 base and 1 base, there was a span of 17 bases. The CDR3 has 17 residues. Looked up from germline, CDR1 is SGHRS and CDR2 is YFSETQ.

There are a few counts of this clone. The V gene is TRBV15, the J gene TRBJ2-2, with a weak D call TRBD2 (5 bases). The CDR3 length is 16 residues. Germline V gene sequence: CDR1 LNHNV, CDR2 YYDKDF (reference sequence). The V end was cut by 1 base, the J end by 2 bases, with 11 bases between. The CDR3 nucleotides read TGTGCCACCAGCAGAGGAGGGTTGTCCAACACCGGGGAGCTGTTTTTT. Its translation is CATSRGGLSNTGELFF.

The genes are TRBV6-5 and TRBJ1-5; D is uncertain. The CDR3 is made up of 13 amino acids. V lost 0 bases, J lost 6 bases, and 6 bases lay in between. The germline V gene has CDR1 MNHEY and CDR2 SVGAGI. CDR3 amino acids: CASSYSSGQPQHF. CDR3 nucleotide sequence: TGTGCCAGCAGTTACTCGTCGGGTCAGCCCCAGCATTTT.

The J gene is TRBJ2-5, the V gene TRBV9; 7 nucleotides align to TRBD1. V shed 0 bases and J 2 bases; nucleotides not matched to a gene: 4. The CDR3 has 15 residues. The germline gives CDR1 SGDLS, CDR2 YYNGEE. The CDR3 nucleotides read TGTGCCAGCAGCGTAGGACAGGGCCCTCAAGAGACCCAGTACTTC. Its protein product is CASSVGQGPQETQYF. The variable domain in full, completed from reference TRBV9 and TRBJ2-5, reads DSGVTQTPKHLITATGQRVTLRCSPRSGDLSVYWYQQSLDQGLQFLIQYYNGEERAKGNILERFSAQQFPDLHSELNLSSLELGDSALYFCASSVGQGPQETQYFGPGTRLLVL.

The chain combines TRBV5-1 with TRBJ2-3; tentatively, D is TRBD2 (6 bases). CDR3 length equals 15 residues. V dropped 3 bases and J dropped 0 bases, with 11 bases sitting between them. Per germline, CDR1 SGHRS and CDR2 YFSETQ. DNA for the CDR3: TGCGCCAGCAGCTCACTAGCCTTAAGCACAGATACGCAGTATTTT. Translation: CASSSLALSTDTQYF.

This clone was counted a few times. The chain is built from TRBV7-2 and TRBJ1-2, with TRBD1 matching 7 bases. The CDR3 has 18 amino acids. With V trimmed by 5 bases and J by 3 bases, 18 bases remained unmatched. Germline V gene sequence: CDR1 SGHTA, CDR2 FQGNSA. CDR3 region: CASSDSMGPAGQHYGYTF. The CDR3 DNA is TGTGCCAGCAGCGACAGCATGGGACCGGCGGGACAGCACTATGGCTACACCTTC.